The clone carrying this T cell receptor beta chain occurred a few times. Its antigen remains unidentified. This sample is part of a study of identical twins. Overall study results and limits: Out-of-frame alpha sequences shared by twins were enriched for low generation probability.

It was template switching that added a universal primer site, and there were unique molecular identifiers on the cDNA. In TCRdb, the 5' RACE reads were re-called with MiXCR into one record per CDR3 protein. The sample shows fewer than 250,000 distinct CDR3 sequences, 7.5% of them seen only once. Germline CDR1 reads SQVTM; CDR2 reads ANQGSEA. The CDR3 consists of 12 residues. Trimming took off 0 bases at V and 6 bases at J, with 9 bases between the two ends. This sample was shared with a second study, whose subject was yellow fever vaccine responses in identical twins. That paper adds: After vaccination, twins' T cell response reportedly seemed partly convergent, partly personalized.

This chain joins TRBV29-1 and TRBJ2-7; tentative D call: TRBD2 (5 bases). Input material: CD8+ T cells sorted from blood. This clonotype was obtained from a woman between 18 and 30 years old in good health. The CDR3 is CSVEDGGSEQYF. CDR3 nucleotides: TGCAGCGTTGAAGACGGAGGAAGCGAGCAGTACTTC.